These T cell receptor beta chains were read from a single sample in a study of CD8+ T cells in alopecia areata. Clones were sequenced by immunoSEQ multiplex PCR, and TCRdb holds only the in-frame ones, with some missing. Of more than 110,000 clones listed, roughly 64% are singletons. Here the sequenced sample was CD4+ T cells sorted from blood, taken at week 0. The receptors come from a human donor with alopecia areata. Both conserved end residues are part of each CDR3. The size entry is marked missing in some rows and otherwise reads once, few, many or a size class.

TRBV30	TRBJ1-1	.	CAWSMGNTEAFF
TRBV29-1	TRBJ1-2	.	CSVEVEDGYTF
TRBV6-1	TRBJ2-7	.	CASSETAYEQYF
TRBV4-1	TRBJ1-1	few	CASSQDGQGGTEAFF
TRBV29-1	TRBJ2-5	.	CSVLQAIETQYF
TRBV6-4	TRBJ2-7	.	CASHRDGGYEQYF
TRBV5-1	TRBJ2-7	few	CASSPSGGHSEEQYF
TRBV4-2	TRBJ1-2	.	CASSQDSDHGYTF
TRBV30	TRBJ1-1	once	CAWSLVGTEAFF
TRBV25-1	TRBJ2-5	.	CASSGRGYFETQYF
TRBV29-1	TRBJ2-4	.	CSVVQPAKNIQYF
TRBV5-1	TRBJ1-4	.	CASSRGGGSANEKLFF
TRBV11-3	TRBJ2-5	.	CASSIGQQETQYF
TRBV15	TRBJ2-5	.	CATSRRTSGGPETQYF
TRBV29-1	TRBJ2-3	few	CSVGRASSGTKDTQYF
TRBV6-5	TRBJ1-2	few	CASSQTGADYGYTF
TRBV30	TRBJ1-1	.	CAWSAGQGYTEAFF
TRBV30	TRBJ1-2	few	CAWSVSPVTNYGYTF
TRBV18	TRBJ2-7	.	CASSPAGAGNEQYF
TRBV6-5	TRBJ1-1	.	CASSFEERGTEAFF
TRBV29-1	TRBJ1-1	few	CSVEIGGGGTEAFF
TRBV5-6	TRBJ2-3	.	CASGVADTQYF
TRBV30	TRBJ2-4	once	CAWSVRGNIQYF
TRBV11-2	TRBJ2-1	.	CASSSDRYNEQFF
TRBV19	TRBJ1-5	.	CASSIEATAFGQPQHF
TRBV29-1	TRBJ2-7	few	CSVIGLIKTYEQYF
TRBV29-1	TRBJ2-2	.	CSVESRGRTGELFF
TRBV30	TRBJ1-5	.	CAWKVGQEDQPQHF
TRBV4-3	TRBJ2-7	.	CASSQGLDDYEQYF
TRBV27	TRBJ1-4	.	CASSLSRRINEKLFF
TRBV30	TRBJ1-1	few	CAWDTSMNTEAFF
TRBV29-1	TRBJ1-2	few	CSVLRGRDGYTF
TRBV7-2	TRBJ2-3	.	CASSLDGGGPLKQYF
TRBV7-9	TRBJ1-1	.	CASSYSGFSTEAFF
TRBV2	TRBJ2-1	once	CASRTSSGGTQFF
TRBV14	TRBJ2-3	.	CASSQDSGLHTDTQYF
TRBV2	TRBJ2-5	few	CASSAMVVQETQYF
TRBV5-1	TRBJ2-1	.	CASSFGQAYNEQFF
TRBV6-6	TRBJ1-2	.	CASSYSSYGYTF
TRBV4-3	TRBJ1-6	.	CASSLSGAINSPLHF
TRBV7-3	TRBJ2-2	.	CASSLPQLTGELFF
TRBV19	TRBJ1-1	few	CASSIASGQMNTEAFF
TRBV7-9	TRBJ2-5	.	CASSAPPQRGGPRQETQYF
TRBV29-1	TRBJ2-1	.	CSVEDILNNEQFF
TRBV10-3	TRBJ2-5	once	CAIRGGAEETQYF
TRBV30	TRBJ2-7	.	CAWSGRSYEQYF
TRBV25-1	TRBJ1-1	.	CASSEGLGAFF
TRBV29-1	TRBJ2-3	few	CSTRTGSSTDTQYF
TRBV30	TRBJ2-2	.	CAWSVGATTGELFF
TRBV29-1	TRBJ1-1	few	CSAAEDTEAFF
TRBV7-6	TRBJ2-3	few	CASSLRQDTDTQYF
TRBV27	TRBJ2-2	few	CASGIVSRELFF
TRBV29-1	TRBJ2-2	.	CSVRRGGATGELFF
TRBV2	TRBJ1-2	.	CASSQQGPGYGYTF
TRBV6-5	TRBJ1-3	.	CASKETGMSGNTIYF